The TCR beta chain under discussion was sequenced for a study of shared clonotypes between healthy human individuals. Findings and limits, study-wide: Apart from blood, nothing was sampled; tissue repertoires likely differ.

The germline V and J ends were trimmed by 3 bases and 1 base, with 9 bases remaining between them. The CDR3 contains 15 residues. Germline CDR1 is KGHSH and CDR2 is LQKENI. The sample holds a few counts of this clone. Antigen specificity is unknown. The sample holds other DNA sequences that translate to the same CDR3. Produced via immunoSEQ multiplex PCR; TCRdb's table is partial and in-frame only. The sample records 950,000 to 1,100,000 clones, around 76% being singletons. The sequencing input was memory CD4+ T cells sorted from blood. Subset specified: CD45RA-negative fraction. The sequence derives from a man aged 18 to 29 in good health. The chain employs TRBV18 and TRBJ2-2, with a weak D call TRBD2 (5 bases). The CDR3 region is CASSPSGMNTGELFF. In DNA, the CDR3 is TGTGCCAGCTCACCGAGCGGAATGAACACCGGGGAGCTGTTTTTT.